This T cell receptor (beta chain) is drawn from a study of cytomegalovirus exposure and HLA in healthy donors (dated 2017 in TCRdb). About the study as a whole: According to an earlier analysis of 587 of the donors, roughly 180 million T cells yielded over 90 million unique TCR beta sequences and approximately 300 Gb of sequence data. Typing coverage differed by locus: A, B, C, DRB1 and DQB1 were typed in roughly 620-630 donors, DQA1 in about 500, DPA1 in around 610, and DPB1 in just under 490. Both class I and class II loci were covered by HLA typing, at four-digit resolution. The study aimed to test whether signatures of past pathogen exposure could be identified by cataloging public T cell receptors. Rather than using new phenotypic data, the later analysis identified candidate immune exposures from TCR beta sequences and from how often those sequences occurred across donors. In a later analysis, previously published TCR beta repertoires from 666 donors were re-analyzed and high-resolution HLA genotyping was added so that TCR occurrence patterns could be studied. Because of strong linkage in the cohort, 5 or 6 DR-DQ haplotypes were treated as single units for association and clustering. To predict cytomegalovirus infection status, the study combined high-throughput TCR immunosequencing, statistical association of individual TCRs with disease status, and machine learning. The T cell repertoires of under 750 subjects were profiled by immunosequencing and related to cytomegalovirus serostatus. In a later genetic analysis, genome-wide SNP genotypes for about three fifths of the roughly 670 donors were used, and that subset was treated as a discovery cohort. An early release covering about 600 HLA-typed donors comprised about 300 gigabases of sequencing data and about 90 million unique TCR sequences. Besides the first cohort of 666 subjects, a separate validation cohort made up of roughly 120 different subjects was used. Among some 410 genotyped donors of the cohort, an average of approximately 240,000 unique TCR beta nucleotide sequences was sequenced per donor, of which about 19% were non-productive. Of the roughly 400 genotyped donors, 81% fell in the genetic ancestry cluster associated with self-reported Caucasian donors. Donor age, sex, ethnicity and CMV serostatus were collected together with the repertoire data. To decide whether each TCR beta V gene segment behaved as functional or pseudogenic, an earlier analysis of approximately 620 of the donors relied on high-throughput TCR beta sequencing. All discovery cohort repertoires had been generated using a single sequencing platform. The paper as a whole reports these results and caveats: Because HLA typing was missing for some donors at each locus, association tests included only the typed subset. In the study, 150 to 200 TCR beta chains were listed as associated with cytomegalovirus. A further reported finding was that TCR beta sequences accurately predicted the HLA-A and HLA-B alleles for most subjects in the first cohort. In a later analysis, HLA-associated TCR beta chains were found to be more clonally expanded and to have lower generation probabilities than equally common non-associated chains. Linkage disequilibrium might explain the correlated functional status among segregating V segments, but an unknown experimental factor could not be excluded. Assigning TCR associations to individual alleles was difficult when HLA alleles, especially DR and DQ, strongly co-occurred. Sequencing depth was assumed to be roughly uniform across donors in the presence/absence analyses, though that assumption may not hold. According to the authors, the approach could potentially be generalized to other disease states and immunological phenotypes. The classifier was reported to diagnose cytomegalovirus status with high specificity and sensitivity in both the original cohort and the validation cohort. V-gene and J-gene trimming of TCR beta chains was associated with a missense DCLRE1C variant in a later genetic analysis, and the association was replicated in an independent cohort. Immune exposure information for the cohort was limited to CMV serostatus. Specific HLA alleles were associated with more than 15,000 TCR beta sequences at a false discovery rate of 0.05 in a later analysis. In vitro tests confirmed that three of the cytomegalovirus-associated TCR beta chains recognize cytomegalovirus antigens. Only TCR beta chains were sequenced in this cohort, and the absence of alpha or paired-chain data limited detectable features. Some IMGT-functional V segments, including TRBV6-2 and TRBV6-3, could not be distinguished by the 87-base-pair reads and were therefore excluded. In a later analysis, the rate of TCR association differed among HLA loci, with DRB1 alleles having the most associated TCRs and HLA-C alleles having the fewest. Compared with the roughly 670-donor mean, donors in an Asian-associated ancestry cluster had fewer N-insertions in productive TCRs, according to a later genetic analysis. A later analysis found that most CMV-associated TCR beta chains appeared HLA-restricted, with HLA associations seemingly driven largely by CMV exposure. In an earlier analysis of 587 of the donors, most TCR beta V segments were observed in productive rearrangements about 90% or about 30% of the time, broadly matching IMGT annotations. Because counts were too low, seventeen rarely observed V segments, including chromosome 9 orphons, were left out of the earlier analysis of some 600 of the donors. Most TCR sequences were seen in very few donors, while some public TCRs were found in many individuals. In a later analysis, several top co-occurrence clusters were reported to appear linked to parvovirus B19, influenza, CMV and Epstein-Barr virus. A cluster of highly shared sequence variants was judged likely to be a technical artifact of the sequencing pipeline.

Relative to germline, V is missing 6 bases and J is missing 2 bases, with 5 bases of the junction outside any gene match. The CDR3 numbers 15 residues from cysteine through phenylalanine. Just the 45-base CDR3 DNA is kept, in frame starting at base 1. The CDR1 and CDR2 encoded by the germline V gene are SNHLY and FYNNEI. The method behind the library was the immunoSEQ multiplex PCR assay. The multiplex PCR relied on a mix of 60 forward primers for TCR Vbeta segments and 13 reverse primers for TCR Jbeta segments. Amplification of the CDR3 region of rearranged TCR beta genes was performed with a multiplex PCR assay on genomic DNA. The Illumina HiSeq System was used to sequence the amplified TCR beta libraries as 87-base-pair reads. The authors processed their data as follows. A later analysis tallied around 80 million unique TCR beta chains across the 610 or so repertoires, and about 12 million of those chains were shared by two or more donors. Raw reads were error-corrected and collapsed into unique sequences with a nearest-neighbor algorithm that merged closely related sequences to remove PCR and sequencing errors. Alignment of CDR3 sequences to IMGT reference sequences was used to assign V, D and J gene segments. For a sequence to be retained, a match of at least six nucleotides was required to both a V gene segment and a J gene segment. Rearrangements were classified as productive when the CDR3 lacked stop codons and remained in frame with V and J, and all other rearrangements were classified as non-productive. CDR3 was defined according to IMGT convention as the region running from the second conserved V-encoded cysteine to the conserved J-encoded phenylalanine. In an earlier analysis of more than 550 of the donors, sequences lacking an unambiguous match to a single V gene segment were excluded. In an earlier analysis of approximately 550 of the donors, V segments were called functional above 56.7% productive rearrangements and were called segregating when the between-donor standard deviation exceeded 5%. A statistical classification framework was built for diagnosing cytomegalovirus status from the catalog of TCR beta chain sequences. V and J gene assignment, in a later analysis, came from comparing TCR nucleotide sequences with IMGT/GENE-DB human TR gene sequences. A later analysis assigned CDR3 sequences and most-parsimonious VDJ recombination scenarios with the TCRdist pipeline. A later analysis defined each TCR beta chain by its CDR3 amino acid sequence plus V-gene family, and excluded reads lacking a unique V-gene family. As a way to deal with suspected cross-contamination and a sequencing artifact, a later analysis dropped 450 to 600 nucleotide sequences that were highly shared and had low generation probability. In a later analysis, a clonal expansion index for each public chain was calculated from normalized within-repertoire ranks of inferred template counts. In a later analysis, generation probabilities were computed with a VDJ recombination model fitted to out-of-frame rearrangements, and the resulting probabilities were checked against IGoR. A later analysis scored TCR-TCR, TCR-HLA and TCR-CMV co-occurrence with hypergeometric tests, applying a repertoire-size bias correction to TCR pairs. False discovery rates were estimated in a later analysis by permuting HLA or CMV assignments 20 times. A later analysis grouped co-occurring TCRs with DBSCAN, adding TCRdist sequence similarity when clustering within HLA-allele-positive subsets. Repertoires with fewer than 30,000 or more than 120,000 public chains were left out of co-occurrence clustering, as were four to six repertoires with anomalous nucleotide sharing. Here the immuneACCESS table is served through TCRdb, limited to in-frame sequences with V and J called. Missing clones are a known gap in these copies; in checked studies unresolved V genes cover under half, and the rest lacks a known reason. Clone size and V and J calls were adopted from that table, with D and trimming inferred from the DNA. This sample is represented by 150,000 to 200,000 clones; about three quarters of them were singletons. The ten largest account for approximately 1.5% of the sample.

With regard to this clone: Its target antigen remains unknown. There are no base qualities to consult, and no much larger clone falls within one base.

The cohort was made up of about 670 healthy bone marrow donors. At the time of sampling, all cohort members were nominally healthy, though unrecorded immune exposures were likely present. The donor tested CMV seropositive, placing the donor among the 310 or so seropositive members of the cohort. Each donor provided a peripheral blood sample, and peripheral blood mononuclear cells were used for TCR beta sequencing. Genomic DNA was extracted from the blood cell samples with the Qiagen DNeasy Blood Extraction Kit. The sequenced material came from PBMCs. The rearrangement combines TRBV2 with TRBJ2-5; the junction holds 11 bases that match TRBD2. This receptor was taken from a woman in her 30s in good health and CMV-seropositive. The CDR3 reads CASRVGTSGQETQYF. The nucleotide sequence reads as follows: TGTGCCAGCAGGGTCGGGACTAGCGGTCAAGAGACCCAGTACTTC.